These 24 T cell receptor beta chains share one sample of origin, sequenced in a study of blood T cell repertoires in COVID-19. Profiled with immunoSEQ multiplex PCR; TCRdb holds only in-frame clones, not every one. Among 200,000 to 300,000 clones, approximately 82% were seen once, and the ten largest hold about 2%. The sample was peripheral blood. These receptors came from a woman older than 75 with acute or convalescent COVID-19.

This clone showed up many times. The rearrangement links TRBV5-4 to TRBJ2-7; D perhaps matches TRBD1 (5 bases). CDR3 length: 12 residues. Germline assignment: CDR1 SGHNT and CDR2 YYREEE (reference sequence). Between the trimmed V and J ends, which lost 4 bases and 1 base, there was a span of 6 bases. The CDR3 is CASSRQSYEQYF. The DNA of the CDR3 is TGTGCCAGCAGCCGACAGTCCTACGAGCAGTACTTC.

The chain has TRBV6-5 and TRBJ2-7, with 7 bases lining up with TRBD1. The J segment lost 3 bases and the V segment lost 0 bases, leaving 5 bases of the junction unmatched. This CDR3 spans 15 amino acids. CDR1 MNHEY and CDR2 SVGAGI come from the germline V gene. The CDR3 nucleotides are TGTGCCAGCAGTTACTCACGGGACAGAGTCTACGAGCAGTACTTC. It codes for CASSYSRDRVYEQYF.

This chain joins TRBV29-1 and TRBJ2-1; unclear D gene. CDR1 and CDR2 (germline): SQVTM, ANQGSEA. The CDR3 is made up of 13 amino acids. The V gene lost 7 bases and the J gene lost 3 bases, with 13 bases spanning the gap. The CDR3 DNA reads TGCAGCGCGACACCCAACATCTACAATGAGCAGTTCTTC. It codes for CSATPNIYNEQFF.

The rearrangement joins TRBV6-2 or TRBV6-3 to TRBJ2-7; 9 bases map to TRBD1. Losses at the gene ends were 2 bases for V and 4 bases for J; bases not matched to a gene: 6. Germline CDR1 MNHEY, CDR2 SVGEGT. CDR3 length equals 15 residues. CDR3 in DNA: TGTGCCAGCAGTTACCCGGGACAGGGATTTTACGAGCAGTACTTC. This gives the protein CASSYPGQGFYEQYF.

The chain employs TRBV6-2 or TRBV6-3 and TRBJ1-2; D is uncertain. Germline CDR1 MNHEY, CDR2 SVGEGT. The CDR3 is 13 amino acids. Deletions cut 4 bases from V and 2 bases from J, with 8 bases between. The CDR3 reads CASSSGPNYGYTF. CDR3 DNA: TGTGCCAGCAGTTCGGGTCCCAACTATGGCTACACCTTC.

The chain carries TRBV27 and TRBJ2-2, with 8 bases matching TRBD1. The CDR3 sequence is 16 residues long. V gave up 3 bases and J gave up 1 base; unmatched junction bases: 4. Germline CDR1 reads MNHEY; CDR2 reads SMNVEV (reference sequence). The CDR3 nucleotides are TGTGCCAGCAGTTTTTCCGGGACAGGGAACACCGGGGAGCTGTTTTTT. Translating gives CASSFSGTGNTGELFF.

This chain links TRBV14 with TRBJ2-7, with 9 bases fitting TRBD1. The CDR3 has 16 amino acids. Germline-derived CDR1 and CDR2 are SGHDN and FVKESK. V dropped 3 bases and J dropped 4; count of bases not matched to a gene: 10. CDR3 sequence (DNA): TGTGCCAGCAGCCACCGACCGGGACAGGGCAGGTACGAGCAGTACTTC. This gives the protein CASSHRPGQGRYEQYF.

The chain's CDR3 is CASSIGGSNEKLFF. In DNA, the CDR3 is TGTGCCAGTAGTATCGGGGGGTCTAATGAAAAACTGTTTTTT. The chain recombines TRBV19 with TRBJ1-4; the D gene is possibly TRBD1 (5 bases). The V end was cut by 3 bases, the J end by 3 bases, with 8 bases between. CDR3 size: 14 residues. Germline CDR1 is LNHDA and CDR2 is SQIVND (reference sequence).

This clone has just one count. The V call is TRBV27, the J call TRBJ1-1; a weak D match, TRBD1 (6 bases). The CDR3 extends over 14 amino acids. Trimming took 6 bases from V and 5 from J, leaving 16 bases between them. The germline V gene has CDR1 MNHEY and CDR2 SMNVEV (reference sequence). DNA for the CDR3: TGTGCCAGCAGCCGCCCAGGGGCTATGACTGAAGCTTTCTTT. Protein: CASSRPGAMTEAFF.

V usage is TRBV7-3 and J usage is TRBJ2-2; TRBD2 matches 10 bases. Trimming removed 5 bases from V and 5 bases from J; junction bases left unmatched: 8. CDR3 size: 16 residues. Germline assignment: CDR1 SGHTA and CDR2 FQGTGA. The CDR3 bases are TGTGCCAGCAGCCTGATAGCGGGAGGAGGGACCGGGGAGCTGTTTTTT. This encodes CASSLIAGGGTGELFF.

The CDR3 DNA is TGTGCCAGCAGGGGCGGGACCCTCTATGGCTACACCTTC. This codes for CASRGGTLYGYTF. The chain couples TRBV28 to TRBJ1-2, with a tentative D call TRBD1 (5 bases). Germline V CDR1 and CDR2: MDHEN, SYDVKM. The V gene lost 6 bases and the J gene lost 4 bases, with 12 bases spanning the gap. This CDR3 has 13 residues.

The genes are TRBV9 and TRBJ1-1; TRBD1 agrees at 7 bases. With 3 bases clipped from V and 3 bases from J, the junction kept 2 bases outside the gene matches. This CDR3 is built from 13 residues. The germline V gene encodes CDR1 SGDLS and CDR2 YYNGEE. CDR3 bases: TGTGCCAGCAGCGAAACAGGGGACACTGAAGCTTTCTTT. This encodes CASSETGDTEAFF.

The rearrangement joins TRBV6-4 to TRBJ2-1, with D perhaps TRBD2 (5 bases). The CDR3 runs to 13 residues. From germline, CDR1 is MRHNA and CDR2 SNTAGT. V was clipped by 4 bases and J by 10 bases, with 14 bases between them. As DNA, the CDR3 is TGTGCCAGCAGTGTCTCCCCTTGGAGGGAGCAGTTCTTC. It codes for CASSVSPWREQFF.

The genes are TRBV7-9 and TRBJ1-6; D is unresolved. From germline, CDR1 is SEHNR and CDR2 FQNEAQ (reference sequence). This CDR3 region has 13 residues. The germline V and J ends were trimmed by 1 base and 7 bases, with 5 bases remaining between them. CDR3 loop: CASSLDANSPLHF. The CDR3 DNA is TGTGCCAGCAGCTTAGATGCGAATTCACCCCTCCACTTT.

V and J are TRBV27 and TRBJ1-6; TRBD1 aligns across 9 bases. Trimming took 4 bases from V and 7 from J; bases not matched to a gene: 11. CDR1 MNHEY and CDR2 SMNVEV come from the germline V gene (reference sequence). This CDR3 region has 17 residues. CDR3 amino acids: CASSSRAGTGLNSPLHF. The CDR3 DNA sequence: TGTGCCAGCAGTTCCCGCGCCGGGACAGGGCTGAATTCACCCCTCCACTTT.

This clone was counted only a few times. The V call is TRBV5-1, the J call TRBJ2-7, with 10 bases that match TRBD1. V shed 7 bases and J 6 bases; nucleotides not matched to a gene: 10. The CDR3 runs 14 residues. Germline V CDR1 and CDR2: SGHRS, YFSETQ. The CDR3 nucleotides read TGCGCCAGCTCTCCCGGGACAGGGGCGGGCGAGCAGTACTTC. Amino acids: CASSPGTGAGEQYF.

The chain has TRBV5-1 and TRBJ2-3, with D perhaps matching TRBD2 (5 bases). Germline V gene lookup returns CDR1 SGHRS and CDR2 YFSETQ. The germline V and J ends were trimmed by 4 bases and 0 bases, with 9 bases remaining between them. The CDR3 has 14 residues. The DNA for the CDR3 is TGCGCCAGCAGCGGAGGACTCAGCACAGATACGCAGTATTTT. It is translated as CASSGGLSTDTQYF.

V gene TRBV5-6 combines with J gene TRBJ2-1; the D is unclear. The V gene lost 4 bases and the J gene lost 0 bases, with 8 bases spanning the gap. The germline V gene encodes CDR1 SGHDT and CDR2 YYEEEE. There are 14 residues in the CDR3. In DNA form, the CDR3 reads TGTGCCAGCAGCGGAAGGAGCTCCTACAATGAGCAGTTCTTC. Protein: CASSGRSSYNEQFF. Full variable domain (rest looked up from reference TRBV5-6 and TRBJ2-1): DAGVTQSPTHLIKTRGQQVTLRCSPKSGHDTVSWYQQALGQGPQFIFQYYEEEERQRGNFPDRFSGHQFPNYSSELNVNALLLGDSALYLCASSGRSSYNEQFFGPGTRLTVL.

This chain uses TRBV29-1 with TRBJ2-5, with TRBD2 matching over 7 bases. The germline CDR1 and CDR2 sequences are SQVTM and ANQGSEA. The CDR3 covers 14 residues. Trimming cost V 7 bases and J 3 bases; bases outside gene matches: 11. In nucleotides, the CDR3 is TGCAGCGCACGGGTCAGGCTAGCGGAAGAGACCCAGTACTTC. Translating it yields CSARVRLAEETQYF.

V usage is TRBV9 and J usage is TRBJ1-2; unclear D gene. This CDR3 has 15 amino acids. V lost 4 bases to trimming and J lost 4 bases, with 17 bases between them. Per germline, CDR1 SGDLS and CDR2 YYNGEE. The CDR3 region is CASSPGEGSPYGYTF. In nucleotides, the CDR3 is TGTGCCAGCAGCCCTGGGGAGGGATCCCCCTATGGCTACACCTTC. Variable domain in full (rest from reference TRBV9 and TRBJ1-2): DSGVTQTPKHLITATGQRVTLRCSPRSGDLSVYWYQQSLDQGLQFLIQYYNGEERAKGNILERFSAQQFPDLHSELNLSSLELGDSALYFCASSPGEGSPYGYTFGSGTRLTVV.

The sample holds many counts of this clone. The rearrangement uses TRBV18 and TRBJ2-7; D ambiguous. The CDR3 spans 14 residues. Germline CDR1 KGHSH, CDR2 LQKENI. V lost 2 bases and J lost 1, with 9 bases in between. CDR3 region: CASSPVAESYEQYF. The DNA of the CDR3 is TGTGCCAGCTCACCAGTCGCGGAATCCTACGAGCAGTACTTC. Full variable domain (missing parts from reference TRBV18 and TRBJ2-7): NAGVMQNPRHLVRRRGQEARLRCSPMKGHSHVYWYRQLPEEGLKFMVYLQKENIIDESGMPKERFSAEFPKEGPSILRIQQVVRGDSAAYFCASSPVAESYEQYFGPGTRLTVT.

This chain joins TRBV7-9 and TRBJ2-5, with 7 bases aligning to TRBD1. J gave up 1 base and V 5 bases, and 7 bases lay outside the gene matches. Germline V CDR1 and CDR2: SEHNR, FQNEAQ (reference sequence). CDR3 size: 15 residues. In nucleotides, the CDR3 is TGTGCCAGCAGCCCGGGACAGAGTTTCCAAGAGACCCAGTACTTC. This codes for CASSPGQSFQETQYF. Complete variable domain (other parts from reference TRBV7-9 and TRBJ2-5): DTGVSQNPRHKITKRGQNVTFRCDPISEHNRLYWYRQTLGQGPEFLTYFQNEAQLEKSRLLSDRFSAERPKGSFSTLEIQRTEQGDSAMYLCASSPGQSFQETQYFGPGTRLLVL.

The genes are TRBV4-3 and TRBJ1-1; the D gene is possibly TRBD1 (5 bases). V gave up 4 bases and J gave up 1 base, with 10 bases separating them. This CDR3 comprises 14 residues. Per the germline V gene, CDR1 is LGHNA and CDR2 is YSLEER. The CDR3 DNA is TGCGCCAGCAGCCGAAGGGGCCCGAACACTGAAGCTTTCTTT. Translating gives CASSRRGPNTEAFF.

The V call is TRBV3-1 (or the pseudogene TRBV3-2), the J call TRBJ1-4; D ambiguous. Looked up from germline, CDR1 is LGHDT and CDR2 is YNNKEL (reference sequence). The CDR3 runs 14 residues. Between the trimmed V and J ends, which lost 6 bases and 0 bases, there was a span of 8 bases. Here the CDR3 reads CASSETSTNEKLFF. In nucleotides, the CDR3 is TGTGCCAGCAGTGAGACATCAACTAATGAAAAACTGTTTTTT.